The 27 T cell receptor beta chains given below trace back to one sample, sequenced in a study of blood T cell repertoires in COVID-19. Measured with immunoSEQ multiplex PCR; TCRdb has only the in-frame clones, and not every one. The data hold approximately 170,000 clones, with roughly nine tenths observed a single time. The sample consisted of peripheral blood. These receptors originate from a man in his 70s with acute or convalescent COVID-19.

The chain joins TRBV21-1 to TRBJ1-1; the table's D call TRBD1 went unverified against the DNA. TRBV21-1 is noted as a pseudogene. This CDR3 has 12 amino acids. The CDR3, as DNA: TGTGCCAGCACCTACAGGAACACTGAAGCTTTCTTT. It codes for CASTYRNTEAFF.

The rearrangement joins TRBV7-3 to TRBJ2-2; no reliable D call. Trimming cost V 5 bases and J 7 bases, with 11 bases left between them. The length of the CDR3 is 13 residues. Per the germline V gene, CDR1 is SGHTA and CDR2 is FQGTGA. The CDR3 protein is CASSPRRGGELFF. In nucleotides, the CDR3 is TGTGCCAGCAGCCCCCGTAGAGGCGGGGAGCTGTTTTTT.

CDR3 sequence (DNA): TGTGCCAGCATCCAGGGGGCAGGAGGCTATGGCTACACCTTC. Translation: CASIQGAGGYGYTF. This chain joins TRBV6-5 and TRBJ1-2; TRBD1 matches at 8 bases. Germline-derived CDR1 and CDR2 are MNHEY and SVGAGI. The CDR3 is 14 amino acids. Trimming removed 7 bases from V and 4 bases from J; junction bases left unmatched: 8.

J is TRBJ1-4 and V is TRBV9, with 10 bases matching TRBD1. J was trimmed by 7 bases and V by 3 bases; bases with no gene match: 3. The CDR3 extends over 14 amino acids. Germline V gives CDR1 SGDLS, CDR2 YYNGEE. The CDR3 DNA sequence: TGTGCCAGCAGCGGCTGGACAGGGGGTGAAAAACTGTTTTTT. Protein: CASSGWTGGEKLFF.

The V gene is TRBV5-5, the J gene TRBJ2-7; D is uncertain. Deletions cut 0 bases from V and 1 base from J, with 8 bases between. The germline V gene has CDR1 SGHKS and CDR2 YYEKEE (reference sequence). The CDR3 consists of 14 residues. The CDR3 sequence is CASSLEMTSYEQYF. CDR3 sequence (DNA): TGTGCCAGCAGCTTGGAGATGACTTCCTACGAGCAGTACTTC.

CDR3 region: CASSLLGTGALGRQPQHF. CDR3 nucleotides: TGTGCCAGCAGTTTATTAGGGACAGGGGCCCTGGGTCGTCAGCCCCAGCATTTT. The V and J genes are TRBV28 and TRBJ1-5; the match to TRBD1 covers 10 bases. The CDR3 is made up of 18 amino acids. The V gene end was trimmed by 1 base and the J gene end by 6 bases; junction bases not matched to a gene: 12. Germline CDR1 reads MDHEN; CDR2 reads SYDVKM.

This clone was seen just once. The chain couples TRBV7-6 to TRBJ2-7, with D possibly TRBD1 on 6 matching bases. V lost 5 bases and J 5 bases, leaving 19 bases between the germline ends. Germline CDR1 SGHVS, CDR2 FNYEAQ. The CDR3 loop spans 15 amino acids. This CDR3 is CASSPRTESANEQYF. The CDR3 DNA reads TGTGCCAGCAGCCCCAGGACAGAATCGGCGAACGAGCAGTACTTC. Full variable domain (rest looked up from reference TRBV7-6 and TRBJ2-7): GAGVSQSPRYKVTKRGQDVALRCDPISGHVSLYWYRQALGQGPEFLTYFNYEAQQDKSGLPNDRFSAERPEGSISTLTIQRTEQRDSAMYRCASSPRTESANEQYFGPGTRLTVT.

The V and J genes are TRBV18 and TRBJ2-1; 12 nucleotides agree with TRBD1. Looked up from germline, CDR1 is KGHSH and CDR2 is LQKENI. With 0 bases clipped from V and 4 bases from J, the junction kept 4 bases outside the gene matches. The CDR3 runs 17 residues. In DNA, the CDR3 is TGTGCCAGCTCACCACCGGGACAGGGGGCGCGGTACAATGAGCAGTTCTTC. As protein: CASSPPGQGARYNEQFF. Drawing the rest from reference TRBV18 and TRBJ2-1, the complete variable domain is NAGVMQNPRHLVRRRGQEARLRCSPMKGHSHVYWYRQLPEEGLKFMVYLQKENIIDESGMPKERFSAEFPKEGPSILRIQQVVRGDSAAYFCASSPPGQGARYNEQFFGPGTRLTVL.

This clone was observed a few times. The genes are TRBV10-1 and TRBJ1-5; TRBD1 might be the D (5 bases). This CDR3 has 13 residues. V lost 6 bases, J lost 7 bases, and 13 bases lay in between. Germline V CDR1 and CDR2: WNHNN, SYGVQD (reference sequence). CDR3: CASSDRRGQPQHF. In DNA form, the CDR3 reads TGCGCCAGCAGCGATAGAAGGGGACAGCCCCAGCATTTT.

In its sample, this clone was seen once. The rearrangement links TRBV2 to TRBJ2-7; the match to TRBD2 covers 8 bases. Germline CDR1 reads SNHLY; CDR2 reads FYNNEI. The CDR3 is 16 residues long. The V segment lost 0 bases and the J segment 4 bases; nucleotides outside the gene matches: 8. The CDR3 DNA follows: TGTGCCAGCAGTGAAGCCCGGGGGGGCGCGAGATACGAGCAGTACTTC. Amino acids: CASSEARGGARYEQYF. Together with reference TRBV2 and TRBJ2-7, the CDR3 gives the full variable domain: EPEVTQTPSHQVTQMGQEVILRCVPISNHLYFYWYRQILGQKVEFLVSFYNNEISEKSEIFDDQFSVERPDGSNFTLKIRSTKLEDSAMYFCASSEARGGARYEQYFGPGTRLTVT.

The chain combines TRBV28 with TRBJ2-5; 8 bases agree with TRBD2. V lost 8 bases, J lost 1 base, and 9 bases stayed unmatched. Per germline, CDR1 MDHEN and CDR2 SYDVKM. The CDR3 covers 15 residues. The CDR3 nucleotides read TGTGCCAGCGCTCGTGCGGGAGGACCCCAAGAGACCCAGTACTTC. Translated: CASARAGGPQETQYF.

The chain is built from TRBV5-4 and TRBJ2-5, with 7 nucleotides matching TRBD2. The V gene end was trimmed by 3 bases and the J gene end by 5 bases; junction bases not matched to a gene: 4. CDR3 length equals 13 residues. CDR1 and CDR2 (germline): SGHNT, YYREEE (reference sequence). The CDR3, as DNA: TGTGCCAGCAGCTCCCCGGGAGGTGAGACCCAGTACTTC. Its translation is CASSSPGGETQYF.

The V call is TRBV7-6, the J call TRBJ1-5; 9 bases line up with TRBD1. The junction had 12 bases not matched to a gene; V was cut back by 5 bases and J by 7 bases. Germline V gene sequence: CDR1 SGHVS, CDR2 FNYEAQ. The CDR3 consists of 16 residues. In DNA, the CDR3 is TGTGCCAGCAGCCCATTTGGGGACAGGGAAGGACAGCCCCAGCATTTT. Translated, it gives CASSPFGDREGQPQHF.

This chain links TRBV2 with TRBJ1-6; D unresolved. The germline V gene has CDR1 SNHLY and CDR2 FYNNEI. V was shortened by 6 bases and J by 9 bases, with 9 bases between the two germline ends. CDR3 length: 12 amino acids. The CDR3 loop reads CASRANGSPLHF. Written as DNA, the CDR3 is TGTGCCAGCAGAGCGAATGGTTCACCCCTCCACTTT.

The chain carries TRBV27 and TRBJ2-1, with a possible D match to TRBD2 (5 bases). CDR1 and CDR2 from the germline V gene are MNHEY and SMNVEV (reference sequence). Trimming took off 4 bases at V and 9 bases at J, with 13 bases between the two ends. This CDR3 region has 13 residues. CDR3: CASSSATSFEQFF. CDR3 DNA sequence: TGTGCCAGCAGTTCGGCAACTAGTTTTGAGCAGTTCTTC.

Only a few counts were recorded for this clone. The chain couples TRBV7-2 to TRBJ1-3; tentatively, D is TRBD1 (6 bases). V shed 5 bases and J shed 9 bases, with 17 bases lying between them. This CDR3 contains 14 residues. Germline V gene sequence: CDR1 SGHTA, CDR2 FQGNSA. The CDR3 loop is CASSLNQGQGTIYF. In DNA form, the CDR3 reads TGTGCCAGCAGCCTTAACCAGGGGCAAGGCACCATATATTTT. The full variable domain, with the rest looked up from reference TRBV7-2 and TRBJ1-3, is GAGVSQSPSNKVTEKGKDVELRCDPISGHTALYWYRQSLGQGLEFLIYFQGNSAPDKSGLPSDRFSAERTGGSVSTLTIQRTQQEDSAVYLCASSLNQGQGTIYFGEGSWLTVV.

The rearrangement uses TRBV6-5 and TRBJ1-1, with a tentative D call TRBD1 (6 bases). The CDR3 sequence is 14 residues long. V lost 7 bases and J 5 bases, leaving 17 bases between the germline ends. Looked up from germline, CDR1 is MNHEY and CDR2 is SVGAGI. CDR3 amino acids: CASTQGGEATEAFF. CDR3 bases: TGTGCCAGCACCCAAGGGGGTGAGGCGACTGAAGCTTTCTTT.

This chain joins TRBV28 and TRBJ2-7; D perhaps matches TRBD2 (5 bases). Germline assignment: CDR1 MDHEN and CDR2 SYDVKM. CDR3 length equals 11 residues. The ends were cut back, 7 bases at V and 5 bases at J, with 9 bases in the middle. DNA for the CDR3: TGTGCCAGCAATAGGGAGCACGAGCAGTACTTC. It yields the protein CASNREHEQYF.

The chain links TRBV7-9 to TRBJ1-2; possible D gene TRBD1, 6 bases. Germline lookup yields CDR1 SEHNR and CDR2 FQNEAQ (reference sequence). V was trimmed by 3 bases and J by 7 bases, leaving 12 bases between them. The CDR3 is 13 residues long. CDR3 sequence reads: CASSFTGLGGYTF. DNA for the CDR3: TGTGCCAGCAGCTTTACAGGGCTGGGTGGCTACACCTTC.

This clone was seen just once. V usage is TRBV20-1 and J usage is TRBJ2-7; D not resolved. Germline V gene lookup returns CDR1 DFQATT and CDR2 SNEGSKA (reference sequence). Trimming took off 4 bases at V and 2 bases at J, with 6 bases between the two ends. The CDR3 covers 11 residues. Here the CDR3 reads CSAKVAYEQYF. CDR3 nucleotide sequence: TGCAGTGCTAAAGTAGCCTACGAGCAGTACTTC.

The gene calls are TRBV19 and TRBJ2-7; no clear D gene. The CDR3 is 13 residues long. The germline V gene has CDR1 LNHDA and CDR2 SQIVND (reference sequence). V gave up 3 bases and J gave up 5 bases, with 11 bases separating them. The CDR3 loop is CASSMGPVNEQYF. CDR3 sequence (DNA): TGTGCCAGTAGTATGGGCCCCGTTAACGAGCAGTACTTC.

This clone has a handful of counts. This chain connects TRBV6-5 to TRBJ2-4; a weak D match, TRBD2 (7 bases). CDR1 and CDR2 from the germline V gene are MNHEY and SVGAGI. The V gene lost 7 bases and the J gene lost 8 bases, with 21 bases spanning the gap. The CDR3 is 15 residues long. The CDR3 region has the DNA TGTGCCAGCAATGGAGGGGGGGGAGACCGTCACATTCAGTACTTC. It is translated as CASNGGGGDRHIQYF.

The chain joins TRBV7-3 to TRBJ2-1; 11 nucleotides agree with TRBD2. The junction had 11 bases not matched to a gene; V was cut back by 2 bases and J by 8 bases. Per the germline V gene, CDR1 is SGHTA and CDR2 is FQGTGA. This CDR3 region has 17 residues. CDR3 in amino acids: CASSLGPVAGGRDEQFF. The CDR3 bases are TGTGCCAGCAGCTTAGGCCCCGTAGCGGGGGGGCGGGATGAGCAGTTCTTC.

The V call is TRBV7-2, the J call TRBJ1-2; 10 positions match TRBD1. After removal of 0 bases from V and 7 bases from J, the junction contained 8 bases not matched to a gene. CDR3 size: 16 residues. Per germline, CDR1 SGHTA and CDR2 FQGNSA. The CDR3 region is CASSLAGGTGVFGYTF. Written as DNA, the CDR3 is TGTGCCAGCAGCTTAGCTGGAGGGACAGGGGTTTTTGGCTACACCTTC.

CDR3 sequence reads: CASSLGIQGGYTF. CDR3 sequence (DNA): TGCGCCAGCAGCTTGGGGATACAGGGCGGCTACACCTTC. The chain has TRBV5-1 and TRBJ1-2; maybe TRBD1 (6 bases). The V gene's germline CDR1 is SGHRS and CDR2 YFSETQ. This CDR3 spans 13 amino acids. Trimming cost V 0 bases and J 8 bases, with 11 bases left between them.

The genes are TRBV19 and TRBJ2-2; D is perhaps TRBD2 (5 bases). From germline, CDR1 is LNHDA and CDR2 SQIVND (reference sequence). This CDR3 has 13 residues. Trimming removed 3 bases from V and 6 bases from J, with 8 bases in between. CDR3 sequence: CASSMRESGELFF. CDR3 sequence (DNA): TGTGCCAGTAGTATGAGGGAGTCCGGGGAGCTGTTTTTT.

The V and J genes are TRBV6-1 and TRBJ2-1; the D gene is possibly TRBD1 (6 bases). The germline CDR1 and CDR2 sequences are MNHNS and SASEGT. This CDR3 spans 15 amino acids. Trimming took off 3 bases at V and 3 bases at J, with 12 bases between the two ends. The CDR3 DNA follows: TGTGCCAGCAGTGATGGGGTAGGGGGCTACAATGAGCAGTTCTTC. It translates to CASSDGVGGYNEQFF.